The 25 T cell receptor beta chains reported below all come from one sample, sequenced in a study of early T cells in non-severe SARS-CoV-2 infection. TCRdb re-derived calls from the 5' RACE reads in MiXCR, one entry per CDR3 protein. The table records more than 80,000 distinct CDR3 sequences, approximately 15% of them present only once. Source material: whole blood. The source is an adult who was a healthcare worker with PCR-confirmed SARS-CoV-2 infection or an uninfected control (not recorded which).

Turning to this clonotype: Since a much larger clone is just one base distant, this may be a read error. This chain uses TRBV19 with TRBJ2-7; D is undetermined. In germline, CDR1 is LNHDA, CDR2 SQIVND (reference sequence). The CDR3 is made up of 13 amino acids. The CDR3 is CASSASISYGQYF. CDR3 nucleotides: TGTGCCAGTAGTGCTAGTATTTCCTACGGGCAGTACTTC.

This clonotype was recorded a few times. V usage is TRBV18 and J usage is TRBJ2-7, with a tentative D call TRBD1 (6 bases). V was pared by 3 bases and J by 2 bases, with 17 bases between. This CDR3 has 16 amino acids. Germline V CDR1 and CDR2: KGHSH, LQKENI. CDR3 in amino acids: CASSPRGVAVPYEQYF. DNA of the CDR3: TGTGCCAGCTCACCCAGGGGAGTAGCTGTCCCCTACGAGCAGTACTTC. The full variable domain, rest sourced from reference TRBV18 and TRBJ2-7, is NAGVMQNPRHLVRRRGQEARLRCSPMKGHSHVYWYRQLPEEGLKFMVYLQKENIIDESGMPKERFSAEFPKEGPSILRIQQVVRGDSAAYFCASSPRGVAVPYEQYFGPGTRLTVT.

This clonotype was detected a few times. The rearrangement uses TRBV6-5 and TRBJ2-3; TRBD2 agrees at 8 bases. The length of the CDR3 is 18 residues. J gave up 2 bases and V 8 bases, and 18 bases lay outside the gene matches. Germline CDR1 MNHEY, CDR2 SVGAGI. The CDR3 loop is CASEIIRGREAPTDTQYF. In DNA, the CDR3 is TGTGCCAGCGAAATCATTCGGGGGCGGGAGGCCCCCACAGATACGCAGTATTTT.

This clonotype was recorded at least ten times. J is TRBJ2-1 and V is TRBV5-4, with D perhaps matching TRBD1 or TRBD2 (5 bases each). V lost 2 bases and J 6 bases, leaving 15 bases between the germline ends. The CDR3 is made up of 15 amino acids. CDR1 and CDR2 (germline): SGHNT, YYREEE (reference sequence). The CDR3 is CASSFRSREPNEQFF. CDR3 sequence (DNA): TGTGCCAGCAGCTTCAGAAGCAGGGAGCCCAATGAGCAGTTCTTC. Full variable domain (outside the CDR3, taken from reference TRBV5-4 and TRBJ2-1): ETGVTQSPTHLIKTRGQQVTLRCSSQSGHNTVSWYQQALGQGPQFIFQYYREEENGRGNFPPRFSGLQFPNYSSELNVNALELDDSALYLCASSFRSREPNEQFFGPGTRLTVL.

This clonotype was counted only a few times. This chain links TRBV27 with TRBJ2-2; D may be TRBD1 (5 bases). With 5 bases removed from V and 4 bases from J, the gap between germline ends came to 8 bases. CDR3 length: 13 residues. Germline V gives CDR1 MNHEY, CDR2 SMNVEV (reference sequence). For the CDR3, the DNA is TGTGCCAGCAGTCCCCAGGGCACCGGGGAGCTGTTTTTT. Translated: CASSPQGTGELFF.

This clonotype was counted ten times or more. The rearrangement links TRBV12-3 or TRBV12-4 to TRBJ2-5; tentatively, D is TRBD2 (5 bases). The CDR3 is 15 amino acids. The V gene lost 2 bases and the J gene lost 2 bases, with 12 bases spanning the gap. The CDR3 DNA reads as TGTGCCAGCAGTTTATCTATCAGCGGTCAAGAGACCCAGTACTTC. It encodes CASSLSISGQETQYF.

Only a few counts were recorded for this clonotype. The V call is TRBV6-4, the J call TRBJ2-2; 7 bases fit TRBD2. J gave up 8 bases and V 9 bases, and 6 bases lay outside the gene matches. The CDR3 spans 12 residues. Germline V gene lookup returns CDR1 MRHNA and CDR2 SNTAGT. Here the CDR3 reads CASPTSSGELFF. The DNA of the CDR3 is TGTGCCAGTCCGACTAGCTCAGGGGAGCTGTTTTTT.

This clonotype was counted only a few times. The rearrangement links TRBV29-1 to TRBJ1-2; D unresolved. Trimming stripped 1 base from V and 8 bases from J, with 11 bases between. CDR1 is SQVTM, CDR2 ANQGSEA, per germline. This CDR3 comprises 12 residues. CDR3 loop: CSVEGKPGGYTF. DNA of the CDR3: TGCAGCGTTGAAGGAAAACCCGGGGGCTACACCTTC.

This clonotype was detected ten times or more. The chain joins TRBV6-4 to TRBJ2-6, with D unresolved. The CDR3 sequence is 15 residues long. V was clipped by 3 bases and J by 0 bases, with 6 bases between them. Per germline, CDR1 MRHNA and CDR2 SNTAGT. The CDR3 loop reads CASSEESSGANVLTF. DNA of the CDR3: TGTGCCAGCAGTGAGGAGAGCTCTGGGGCCAACGTCCTGACTTTC.

This chain joins TRBV7-9 and TRBJ2-2; D is possibly TRBD2 (6 bases). The CDR3 runs to 15 residues. V was clipped by 5 bases and J by 9 bases, with 19 bases between them. Per germline, CDR1 SEHNR and CDR2 FQNEAQ (reference sequence). This CDR3 reads CASSPKPGDSRELFF. The CDR3 coding sequence is TGTGCCAGCAGCCCCAAACCGGGGGATTCCCGGGAGCTGTTTTTT.

V usage is TRBV28 and J usage is TRBJ1-4; the D gene is possibly TRBD1 (5 bases). Germline CDR1 MDHEN, CDR2 SYDVKM. Trimming left V 5 bases short and J 4 bases short, with 14 bases between. The CDR3 length is 15 residues. The CDR3 region has the DNA TGTGCCAGCAGTACCCGGGGCGAGAATAATGAAAAACTGTTTTTT. As protein: CASSTRGENNEKLFF.

The rearrangement links TRBV30 to TRBJ2-7, with 7 bases matching TRBD2. This CDR3 comprises 13 residues. The V segment lost 8 bases and the J segment 4 bases; nucleotides outside the gene matches: 11. CDR1 is GTSNPN and CDR2 is SVGIG in the germline V gene (reference sequence). The CDR3 sequence is CARSPGGGYEQYF. CDR3 DNA sequence: TGTGCCCGCTCGCCGGGAGGTGGTTACGAGCAGTACTTC. The whole variable domain, filled in from reference TRBV30 and TRBJ2-7, reads SQTIHQWPATLVQPVGSPLSLECTVEGTSNPNLYWYRQAAGRGLQLLFYSVGIGQISSEVPQNLSASRPQDRQFILSSKKLLLSDSGFYLCARSPGGGYEQYFGPGTRLTVT.

This clonotype turned up a few times. The chain employs TRBV20-1 and TRBJ2-7; TRBD2 agrees at 7 bases. There are 14 residues in the CDR3. V was pared by 6 bases and J by 0 bases, with 8 bases of the junction left unmatched. Germline CDR1 DFQATT, CDR2 SNEGSKA (reference sequence). The CDR3 is CSAEKRGSSYEQYF. The CDR3 DNA reads TGCAGTGCAGAAAAGCGGGGAAGCTCCTACGAGCAGTACTTC.

CDR3 amino acids: CSASGRERRYADTQYF. For the CDR3, the DNA is TGCAGTGCTAGTGGGCGGGAGAGGCGTTATGCAGATACGCAGTATTTT. The J gene is TRBJ2-3, the V gene TRBV20-1, with TRBD2 matching 7 bases. CDR3 size: 16 residues. The V gene end was trimmed by 3 bases and the J gene end by 4 bases; junction bases not matched to a gene: 13. Germline CDR1 DFQATT, CDR2 SNEGSKA (reference sequence).

With respect to this clonotype: At one boundary the junction diverges from the germline segment, which might be a read error. The V and J genes are TRBV6-2 or TRBV6-3 and TRBJ2-7, with 10 bases fitting TRBD2. Germline V CDR1 and CDR2: MNHEY, SVGEGT. The CDR3 extends over 14 amino acids. The CDR3 DNA is TGTGCCAGCAGTTACGGGACTAGCGTCTACGAGCAGTGCTTC. Protein product: CASSYGTSVYEQCF.

The chain is built from TRBV13 and TRBJ1-4, with a tentative D call TRBD1 (5 bases). The ends were cut back, 0 bases at V and 8 bases at J, with 16 bases in the middle. Germline-derived CDR1 and CDR2 are PRHDT and FYEKMQ (reference sequence). The CDR3 is 16 residues long. In DNA form, the CDR3 reads TGTGCCAGCAGCTTAGGGGCCGAAGGGGAGGAAGAAAAACTGTTTTTT. Residues: CASSLGAEGEEEKLFF.

This clonotype was counted only a few times. V and J are TRBV29-1 and TRBJ2-3; a weak D match, TRBD1 (5 bases). Germline V gene data show CDR1 as SQVTM and CDR2 as ANQGSEA. The CDR3 consists of 14 residues. Trimming removed 1 base at V and 4 bases at J, with 12 bases between. This chain's CDR3 is CSVEVGAISDTQYF. In nucleotides, the CDR3 is TGCAGCGTTGAAGTTGGGGCTATTTCAGATACGCAGTATTTT.

The gene calls are TRBV28 and TRBJ2-7, with 11 bases that match TRBD1. V shed 6 bases, J shed 2 bases, and the junction held 9 bases outside the gene matches. CDR3 length: 16 amino acids. Germline V gene sequence: CDR1 MDHEN, CDR2 SYDVKM. CDR3 sequence: CASSPTPGQGAYEQYF. CDR3 DNA: TGTGCCAGCAGCCCAACTCCGGGACAGGGGGCCTACGAGCAGTACTTC.

This clonotype was detected ten times or more. V and J are TRBV11-2 and TRBJ1-3; D unclear. V lost 3 bases and J 0 bases, leaving 6 bases between the germline ends. CDR1 is SGHAT, CDR2 FQNNGV, per germline. The CDR3 has 14 amino acids. This CDR3 reads CASSFPGSGNTIYF. The DNA of the CDR3 is TGTGCCAGCAGCTTCCCAGGCTCTGGAAACACCATATATTTT.

The rearrangement joins TRBV7-9 to TRBJ2-7, with 16 nucleotides matching TRBD2. Trimming at V came to 3 bases and at J to 6 bases, leaving 14 bases not matched to a gene. The length of the CDR3 is 19 residues. Germline V lookup: CDR1 SEHNR, CDR2 FQNEAQ (reference sequence). This CDR3 reads CASSFPYPGTSGRAIEQYF. The DNA of the CDR3 is TGTGCCAGCAGCTTCCCCTATCCGGGGACTAGCGGGAGGGCCATCGAGCAGTACTTC.

Remarks on this clonotype: A read error may be the cause here, since a much bigger clone is one base away. The chain is built from TRBV4-2 and TRBJ2-7; 7 bases match TRBD1. V gave up 5 bases and J gave up 6 bases; unmatched junction bases: 10. Germline values: CDR1 LGHNA, CDR2 YNFKEQ. CDR3 length equals 14 residues. CDR3 amino acids: CASSKGQGESEQYF. As DNA, the CDR3 is TGTGCCAGCAGCAAGGGTCAGGGGGAATCCGAGCAGTACTTC.

The rearrangement joins TRBV10-3 to TRBJ2-3; 10 positions match TRBD1. V lost 6 bases and J lost 3; bases outside the gene matches: 6. The germline gives CDR1 ENHRY, CDR2 SYGVKD. The CDR3 is 15 amino acids. In DNA, the CDR3 is TGTGCCATCAGGACCGGGACAGGGGAAACAGATACGCAGTATTTT. This sequence encodes CAIRTGTGETDTQYF.

This clonotype has at least ten counts. The V gene is TRBV7-2, the J gene TRBJ2-2; D remains unclear. Per the germline V gene, CDR1 is SGHTA and CDR2 is FQGNSA. This CDR3 region has 15 residues. The ends were cut back, 1 base at V and 5 bases at J, with 11 bases in the middle. Here the CDR3 reads CASSLGPSGTGELFF. The CDR3 DNA reads as TGTGCCAGCAGCTTAGGCCCCTCCGGGACCGGGGAGCTGTTTTTT.

The rearrangement uses TRBV20-1 and TRBJ2-2; tentative D call: TRBD1 (6 bases). The CDR3 has 16 amino acids. Per germline, CDR1 DFQATT and CDR2 SNEGSKA (reference sequence). Trimming cost V 5 bases and J 6 bases, with 22 bases left between them. This chain's CDR3 is CSAGGRVPSSSGELFF. The CDR3 coding sequence is TGCAGTGCTGGGGGCAGGGTCCCTTCAAGTTCCGGGGAGCTGTTTTTT.

The chain uses TRBV20-1 and TRBJ1-2, with 9 bases that match TRBD1. The germline CDR1 and CDR2 sequences are DFQATT and SNEGSKA (reference sequence). J lost 6 bases, V lost 3 bases, and 5 bases had no gene match. The CDR3 has 13 residues. CDR3 bases: TGCAGTGCTAGGTTGGGACAGGGTCATGGCTACACCTTC. Translated, it gives CSARLGQGHGYTF.